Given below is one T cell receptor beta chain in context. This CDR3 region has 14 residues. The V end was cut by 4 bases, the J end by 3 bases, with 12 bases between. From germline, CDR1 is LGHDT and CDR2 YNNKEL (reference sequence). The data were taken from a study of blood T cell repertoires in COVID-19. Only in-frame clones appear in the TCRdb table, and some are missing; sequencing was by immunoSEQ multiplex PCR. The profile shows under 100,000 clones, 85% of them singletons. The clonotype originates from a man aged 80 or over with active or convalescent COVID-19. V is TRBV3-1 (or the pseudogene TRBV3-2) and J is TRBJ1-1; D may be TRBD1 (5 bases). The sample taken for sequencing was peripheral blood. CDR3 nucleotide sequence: TGTGCCAGCAGCCTGGGGGGGGGATACACTGAAGCTTTCTTT. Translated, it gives CASSLGGGYTEAFF.